Listed below are T cell receptor beta chains from one sample, sequenced in a study of CD8 T cells in Susac syndrome. TCRdb independently ran MiXCR on the immunoSEQ multiplex PCR reads; one entry per CDR3 protein. The sample has about 180,000 distinct CDR3 sequences, around 94% seen once; the top ten hold approximately 0.11%. The sequencing input was CD4+ T cells from PBMCs. All receptors derive from a human donor with Susac syndrome. CDR3s include the opening cysteine and the closing phenylalanine or tryptophan. The order of the fields is clone size, J gene, V gene, D gene, CDR3 DNA, CDR3 protein. D genes are given only for firm matches. A clone size is listed for some rows: how often the clone was seen (once, few, many), or a class if it is expanded.

>-|TRBJ2-1|TRBV6-5|TRBD1
TGTGCCAGCAGTTACTCAGACAGGGGAGGTTCCGATGAGCAGTTCTTC
CASSYSDRGGSDEQFF
>-|TRBJ2-3|TRBV5-4|-
TGTGCCAGCAGCACCCCCAGGGCCGCAGATACGCAGTATTTT
CASSTPRAADTQYF
>-|TRBJ2-3|TRBV11-2|-
TGTGCCAGCAGCTTAGGGGCACGGGTTAGCACAGATACGCAGTATTTT
CASSLGARVSTDTQYF
>-|TRBJ1-2|TRBV20-1|-
TGCAGTGCTAGCAAGGGGAACTATGGCTACACCTTC
CSASKGNYGYTF
>few|TRBJ1-2|TRBV6-1|-
TGTGCCAGCAGCAAAGATACAGGGCGCGGCTACACCTTC
CASSKDTGRGYTF
>-|TRBJ2-4|TRBV6-5|-
TGTGCCAGCAGGGTCCCGGTGGAAAACATTCAGTACTTC
CASRVPVENIQYF
>-|TRBJ1-5|TRBV23-1|-
TGCGCCAGCAGTCAGCAAGAAGGACCCGAGGGCCATCAGCCCCAGCATTTT
CASSQQEGPEGHQPQHF
>-|TRBJ1-2|TRBV6-5|TRBD1
TGTGCCAGCAGTTACTCGGGGACAGGGGCCTATGGCTACACCTTC
CASSYSGTGAYGYTF
>-|TRBJ1-2|TRBV7-8|-
TGTGCCAGCAGCTTAGCTCGAGTCCCCAATGGCTACACCTTC
CASSLARVPNGYTF
>-|TRBJ2-6|TRBV29-1|TRBD1
TGCAGCGTTGAGGGGACAGGGGGCTCAGCTGGGGCCAACGTCCTGACTTTC
CSVEGTGGSAGANVLTF
>-|TRBJ2-3|TRBV27|TRBD1
TGTGCCAGCAGCGGAGGACAGGGGGAGACAGATACGCAGTATTTT
CASSGGQGETDTQYF
>-|TRBJ2-5|TRBV7-2|-
TGTGCCAGCAGCTCCTCGGGATTCCAAGAGACCCAGTACTTC
CASSSSGFQETQYF
>-|TRBJ2-2|TRBV20-1|-
TGCAGTGCTAACCCGACAGACAGGACGAACACCGGGGAGCTGTTTTTT
CSANPTDRTNTGELFF
>-|TRBJ2-3|TRBV20-1|TRBD2
TGCAGTGCTAGAGATGCCCTGGGGGGGGGAGATACGCAGTATTTT
CSARDALGGGDTQYF
>few|TRBJ1-1|TRBV20-1|-
TGCAGTGCTAGGGCTACAGTGAACACTGAAGCTTTCTTT
CSARATVNTEAFF
>-|TRBJ1-5|TRBV6-6|-
TGTGCCAGCAGAGAAAACTACCAGCCCCAGCATTTT
CASRENYQPQHF
>-|TRBJ2-3|TRBV10-3|-
TGTGCCATCAGTGAGTCGTTCGGGGTGGAGGTCACAGATACGCAGTATTTT
CAISESFGVEVTDTQYF
>-|TRBJ1-2|TRBV29-1|-
TGCAGCGTTGCTAATTTGGCAGGGGATGGCTACACCTTC
CSVANLAGDGYTF
>-|TRBJ1-3|TRBV9|-
TGTGCCAGCAGCGTCGGACTCCTCAACTCTGGAAACACCATATATTTT
CASSVGLLNSGNTIYF
>once|TRBJ1-2|TRBV3-1|-
TGTGCCAGCAGCCAAGATACCAAAGCCAAAAGGGGGAATGGCTACACCTTC
CASSQDTKAKRGNGYTF
>once|TRBJ2-3|TRBV4-2|-
TGTGCCAGCAGCCAAGATCCCCTGACGGCTACGCAGTATTTT
CASSQDPLTATQYF
>-|TRBJ1-1|TRBV6-5|-
TGTGCCAGCAGTTACTATGGGGGGCGGGACACTGAAGCTTTCTTT
CASSYYGGRDTEAFF
>-|TRBJ2-3|TRBV12-3/TRBV12-4|TRBD2
TGTGCCAGCAGTCCAGCGGGGGGGCTAGCAGATACGCAGTATTTT
CASSPAGGLADTQYF
>-|TRBJ1-1|TRBV6-5|-
TGTGCCAGCGGGATTGGAGGGGGAGACACTGAAGCTTTCTTT
CASGIGGGDTEAFF
>once|TRBJ2-2|TRBV4-3|TRBD2
TGCGCCAGCAGCCAAGAGGGACTAGCGGGGAGGACCGGGGAGCTGTTTTTT
CASSQEGLAGRTGELFF
>-|TRBJ2-4|TRBV18|-
TGTGCCAGCTCACCGCCCGGAGGCAGGGATGCCAAAAACATTCAGTACTTC
CASSPPGGRDAKNIQYF
>-|TRBJ1-2|TRBV24-1|TRBD1
TGTGCCACCAGTGATGGGACCGGGACAGGGGATGGCTACACCTTC
CATSDGTGTGDGYTF
>-|TRBJ2-6|TRBV9|-
TGTGCCAGCAGCCCTCCTGGGGTAAATGGGGCCAACGTCCTGACTTTC
CASSPPGVNGANVLTF
>-|TRBJ1-1|TRBV3-1|-
TGTGCCAGCAGCCGTGGACAAGGGAGGACTGAAGCTTTCTTT
CASSRGQGRTEAFF
>-|TRBJ1-1|TRBV30|-
TGTGCCTGGAGTACTCGTATGAACACTGAAGCTTTCTTT
CAWSTRMNTEAFF
>-|TRBJ1-6|TRBV6-2/TRBV6-3|-
TGTGCCAGCAGTTACGCCATGGCAGGGGCCTATAATTCACCCCTCCACTTT
CASSYAMAGAYNSPLHF